Detailed here is one TCR beta chain. This sample is drawn from a study of blood T cell repertoires in COVID-19. Produced via immunoSEQ multiplex PCR; TCRdb's table is partial and in-frame only. The table lists approximately 70,000 clones, more than 75% of them singletons. The receptor was derived from a human donor in a cohort sampled during active COVID-19. The sequencing sample was made of peripheral blood.

CDR3 sequence: CASSTGSYEQYF. The DNA for the CDR3 is TGTGCCAGTAGTACAGGGTCCTACGAGCAGTACTTC. V gene TRBV19 combines with J gene TRBJ2-7; D possibly corresponds to TRBD1 (5 bases). The CDR3 runs to 12 residues. The germline V gene encodes CDR1 LNHDA and CDR2 SQIVND (reference sequence). Between the trimmed V and J ends, which lost 4 bases and 1 base, there was a span of 5 bases. Together with reference TRBV19 and TRBJ2-7, the CDR3 gives the full variable domain: DGGITQSPKYLFRKEGQNVTLSCEQNLNHDAMYWYRQDPGQGLRLIYYSQIVNDFQKGDIAEGYSVSREKKESFPLTVTSAQKNPTAFYLCASSTGSYEQYFGPGTRLTVT.